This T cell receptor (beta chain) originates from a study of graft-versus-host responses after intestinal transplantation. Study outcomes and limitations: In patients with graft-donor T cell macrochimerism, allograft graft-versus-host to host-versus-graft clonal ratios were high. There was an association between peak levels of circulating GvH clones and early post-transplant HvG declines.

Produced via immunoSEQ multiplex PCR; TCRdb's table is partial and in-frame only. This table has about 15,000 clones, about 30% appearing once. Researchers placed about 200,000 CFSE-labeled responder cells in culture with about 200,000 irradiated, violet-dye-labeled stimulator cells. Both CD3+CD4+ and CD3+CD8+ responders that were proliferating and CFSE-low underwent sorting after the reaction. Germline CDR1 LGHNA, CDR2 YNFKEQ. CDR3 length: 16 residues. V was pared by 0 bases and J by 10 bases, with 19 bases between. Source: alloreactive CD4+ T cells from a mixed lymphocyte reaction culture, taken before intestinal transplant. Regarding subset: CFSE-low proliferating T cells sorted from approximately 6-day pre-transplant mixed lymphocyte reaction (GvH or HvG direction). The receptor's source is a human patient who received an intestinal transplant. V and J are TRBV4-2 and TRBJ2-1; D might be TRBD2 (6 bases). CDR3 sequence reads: CASSQEKSRTREEQFF. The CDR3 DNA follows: TGTGCCAGCAGCCAAGAGAAGAGTAGGACCCGGGAGGAGCAGTTCTTC.